Described below is a single TCR beta chain sequence and its context. The sample comes from a study of blood T cell repertoires in COVID-19. Whole-study context: Italy, Spain and the United States were the sources of the convalescent and acute COVID-19 samples. T cells, B-cell-depleted T cells, or PBMCs provided the cDNA or gDNA that served as material.

With 4 bases removed from V and 4 bases from J, the gap between germline ends came to 6 bases. The germline gives CDR1 SGHRS, CDR2 YFSETQ. CDR3 size: 13 residues. In the authors' methods: Reference gene primer amplification in the assay estimated nucleated cell counts. Some clones are missing from TCRdb's copy, which holds only in-frame ones; the method was immunoSEQ multiplex PCR. The DNA was the basis for D and trimming; V, J and clone size are from that table. The sample gives roughly 36,000 clones, 84% of which show up once; roughly 15% is in the top ten. This clonotype was sampled from a human donor in a cohort sampled during active COVID-19. The sample taken for sequencing was peripheral blood. The J gene is TRBJ1-6, the V gene TRBV5-1, with D possibly being TRBD1 (5 bases). CDR3 in amino acids: CASSPGYNSPLHF. DNA for the CDR3: TGCGCCAGCAGCCCAGGGTATAATTCACCCCTCCACTTT.